The 3 T cell receptor beta chains below were found in one sample sequenced in a study of beta chain features in type 1 diabetes. The investigators reverse transcribed all of the isolated RNA, so they sequenced expressed TCRB transcripts. Libraries were prepared by immunoSEQ multiplex PCR; TCRdb keeps only in-frame clonotypes and omits some of them. The sample has about 330,000 clones; roughly 9.6% are singletons. What was sequenced was naive CD4+ T cells from blood. All receptors come from a young woman in good health.

The chain couples TRBV30 to TRBJ2-3; TRBD2 matches at 7 bases. The V segment lost 1 base and the J segment 1 base; nucleotides outside the gene matches: 2. Germline V gives CDR1 GTSNPN, CDR2 SVGIG (reference sequence). The CDR3 is 14 residues long. The chain's CDR3 is CAWSGGSRTDTQYF. The CDR3 bases are TGTGCCTGGAGTGGCGGGAGCCGCACAGATACGCAGTATTTT.

This chain links TRBV7-2 with TRBJ2-2; 8 bases agree with TRBD2. Germline CDR1 SGHTA, CDR2 FQGNSA. There are 17 residues in the CDR3. Trimming at V came to 5 bases and at J to 6 bases, leaving 14 bases not matched to a gene. The CDR3 loop reads CASSPPRPGGQSGELFF. The CDR3 nucleotides are TGTGCCAGCAGCCCGCCCCGGCCGGGGGGGCAGTCCGGGGAGCTGTTTTTT.

This clone appeared a few times. The chain uses TRBV18 and TRBJ2-6, with D possibly being TRBD2 (6 bases). The germline V gene has CDR1 KGHSH and CDR2 LQKENI. V lost 3 bases and J 0 bases, leaving 9 bases between the germline ends. There are 16 residues in the CDR3. Here the CDR3 reads CASSPTGVSGANVLTF. In DNA form, the CDR3 reads TGTGCCAGCTCACCTACGGGAGTCTCTGGGGCCAACGTCCTGACTTTC.